This T cell receptor (beta chain) was identified during a study of blood T cell repertoires in COVID-19. Germline CDR1 SGHRS, CDR2 YFSETQ. The CDR3 contains 15 residues. Trimming pared 4 bases from V and 0 bases from J, leaving 11 bases between. Repertoires were generated with immunoSEQ multiplex PCR, while TCRdb's copy carries only in-frame clones and drops some. The repertoire has roughly 260,000 clones, more than 60% of them found once; the top ten carry 3% to 4%. The rearrangement links TRBV5-1 to TRBJ1-3; D gene unclear. Sequenced input: peripheral blood. This sequence was found in a woman in her forties with active or convalescent COVID-19. CDR3 sequence reads: CASSESSSSGNTIYF. DNA for the CDR3: TGCGCCAGCAGCGAAAGCTCAAGCTCTGGAAACACCATATATTTT.